This is a list of T cell receptor beta chains from one sample in a study of blood T cell repertoires in COVID-19. The protocol was immunoSEQ multiplex PCR, while the TCRdb copy is restricted to in-frame clones and leaves out a portion. This sample has more than 300,000 clones; roughly 90% occur once, and the top ten carry around a sixth. Sample: PBMCs or T cells enriched from blood (not recorded which). The receptor source for this set is a woman in her thirties who had recovered from COVID-19. CDR3s include the opening cysteine and the closing phenylalanine or tryptophan. Each record gives: J gene, V gene, clone size, D gene, CDR3 length, CDR3 protein, CDR3 DNA. D genes are given only for firm matches. Clone size is given for some rows only: seen once, a few or many times, or a class if the clone is expanded.

J gene: TRBJ2-1
V gene: TRBV7-3
clone size: .
D gene: .
CDR3 length: 14
CDR3 protein: CASSSPARGNEQFF
CDR3 DNA: TGTGCCAGCAGCTCCCCGGCGCGGGGCAATGAGCAGTTCTTC

J gene: TRBJ2-5
V gene: TRBV6-5
clone size: .
D gene: TRBD1
CDR3 length: 15
CDR3 protein: CASISRGQGQETQYF
CDR3 DNA: TGTGCCAGCATTAGCCGAGGACAGGGCCAAGAGACCCAGTACTTC

J gene: TRBJ1-2
V gene: TRBV28
clone size: once
D gene: TRBD1
CDR3 length: 14
CDR3 protein: CASRTGDKGHGYTF
CDR3 DNA: TGTGCCAGCAGGACAGGGGATAAGGGGCATGGCTACACCTTC

J gene: TRBJ2-3
V gene: TRBV11-1
clone size: once
D gene: .
CDR3 length: 13
CDR3 protein: CASSSGGTDTQYF
CDR3 DNA: TGTGCCAGCAGCTCGGGTGGCACAGATACGCAGTATTTT

J gene: TRBJ2-2
V gene: TRBV7-3
clone size: .
D gene: .
CDR3 length: 12
CDR3 protein: CASRGVSGELFF
CDR3 DNA: TGTGCCAGCAGAGGAGTTTCCGGGGAGCTGTTTTTT

J gene: TRBJ1-4
V gene: TRBV9
clone size: .
D gene: .
CDR3 length: 16
CDR3 protein: CASSVVKQGRDEKLFF
CDR3 DNA: TGTGCCAGCAGCGTAGTTAAGCAGGGGCGCGATGAAAAACTGTTTTTT

J gene: TRBJ1-1
V gene: TRBV7-8
clone size: .
D gene: .
CDR3 length: 14
CDR3 protein: CASSLGVTGTEAFF
CDR3 DNA: TGTGCCAGCAGCTTAGGGGTAACGGGCACTGAAGCTTTCTTT

J gene: TRBJ1-1
V gene: TRBV29-1
clone size: once
D gene: .
CDR3 length: 13
CDR3 protein: CSVEGGLNTEAFF
CDR3 DNA: TGCAGCGTTGAGGGAGGACTGAACACTGAAGCTTTCTTT

J gene: TRBJ2-1
V gene: TRBV3-1/TRBV3-2
clone size: .
D gene: .
CDR3 length: 22
CDR3 protein: CASSQGVVAEIRLIDINNEQFF
CDR3 DNA: TGTGCCAGCAGCCAAGGGGTCGTAGCGGAGATCCGATTAATCGACATAAACAATGAGCAGTTCTTC

J gene: TRBJ2-5
V gene: TRBV7-2
clone size: .
D gene: .
CDR3 length: 13
CDR3 protein: CASSSDRLETQYF
CDR3 DNA: TGTGCCAGCAGCTCCGACAGGTTGGAGACCCAGTACTTC

J gene: TRBJ2-3
V gene: TRBV5-1
clone size: .
D gene: .
CDR3 length: 13
CDR3 protein: CASQGRSTDTQYF
CDR3 DNA: TGCGCCAGCCAAGGGAGGTCCACAGATACGCAGTATTTT

J gene: TRBJ2-1
V gene: TRBV7-2
clone size: .
D gene: TRBD1
CDR3 length: 15
CDR3 protein: CASSYGTGGGNEQFF
CDR3 DNA: TGTGCCAGCAGCTACGGGACAGGGGGAGGGAATGAGCAGTTCTTC

J gene: TRBJ2-2
V gene: TRBV10-1
clone size: once
D gene: .
CDR3 length: 19
CDR3 protein: CASSESWCKLAPWEGELFF
CDR3 DNA: TGCGCCAGCAGTGAGTCTTGGTGCAAACTAGCACCTTGGGAGGGGGAGCTGTTTTTT

J gene: TRBJ1-6
V gene: TRBV4-2
clone size: .
D gene: TRBD1
CDR3 length: 18
CDR3 protein: CASSSQDRASSYNSPLHF
CDR3 DNA: TGTGCCAGCAGCTCCCAGGACAGGGCCAGCTCCTATAATTCACCCCTCCACTTT

J gene: TRBJ2-7
V gene: TRBV7-3
clone size: .
D gene: TRBD2
CDR3 length: 14
CDR3 protein: CASSFAGGSHEQYF
CDR3 DNA: TGTGCCAGCAGCTTTGCGGGAGGGAGCCACGAGCAGTACTTC

J gene: TRBJ1-4
V gene: TRBV19
clone size: .
D gene: .
CDR3 length: 15
CDR3 protein: CASRPRGKRNEKLFF
CDR3 DNA: TGTGCCAGTAGACCGAGGGGGAAGAGGAATGAAAAACTGTTTTTT

J gene: TRBJ2-3
V gene: TRBV28
clone size: .
D gene: .
CDR3 length: 19
CDR3 protein: CASSLVLITRGRSTDTQYF
CDR3 DNA: TGTGCCAGCAGTTTAGTCCTTATTACTCGCGGGCGTAGCACAGATACGCAGTATTTT

J gene: TRBJ2-1
V gene: TRBV4-3
clone size: once
D gene: .
CDR3 length: 18
CDR3 protein: CASSQDRASIPSYNEQFF
CDR3 DNA: TGCGCCAGCAGCCAAGATCGGGCTAGCATCCCCTCCTACAATGAGCAGTTCTTC

J gene: TRBJ2-1
V gene: TRBV4-2
clone size: .
D gene: TRBD1
CDR3 length: 16
CDR3 protein: CASSQDRGQPGDEQFF
CDR3 DNA: TGTGCCAGCAGCCAAGATAGGGGGCAGCCCGGCGATGAGCAGTTCTTC

J gene: TRBJ2-5
V gene: TRBV2
clone size: .
D gene: .
CDR3 length: 13
CDR3 protein: CASSQTEHETQYF
CDR3 DNA: TGTGCCAGCAGCCAGACAGAGCATGAGACCCAGTACTTC

J gene: TRBJ1-1
V gene: TRBV7-2
clone size: .
D gene: .
CDR3 length: 17
CDR3 protein: CASSLEGTETARTEAFF
CDR3 DNA: TGTGCCAGCAGCTTAGAAGGTACGGAGACTGCGCGCACTGAAGCTTTCTTT

J gene: TRBJ2-7
V gene: TRBV5-6
clone size: .
D gene: TRBD2
CDR3 length: 16
CDR3 protein: CASSLRFQGGAREQYF
CDR3 DNA: TGTGCCAGCAGCTTGCGATTTCAGGGAGGGGCGCGCGAGCAGTACTTC

J gene: TRBJ1-2
V gene: TRBV5-1
clone size: .
D gene: .
CDR3 length: 13
CDR3 protein: CASSLSRTSGYTF
CDR3 DNA: TGCGCCAGCAGCTTGTCGCGAACGTCTGGCTACACCTTC

J gene: TRBJ2-5
V gene: TRBV12-3/TRBV12-4
clone size: .
D gene: .
CDR3 length: 12
CDR3 protein: CASSQAGETQYF
CDR3 DNA: TGTGCCAGCAGCCAGGCTGGAGAGACCCAGTACTTC

J gene: TRBJ2-5
V gene: TRBV28
clone size: .
D gene: .
CDR3 length: 13
CDR3 protein: CASTLAYQETQYF
CDR3 DNA: TGTGCCAGCACCTTAGCGTATCAAGAGACCCAGTACTTC

J gene: TRBJ2-3
V gene: TRBV9
clone size: .
D gene: TRBD2
CDR3 length: 16
CDR3 protein: CASSLTTSGGTDTQYF
CDR3 DNA: TGTGCCAGCAGCCTAACAACTAGCGGCGGCACAGATACGCAGTATTTT

J gene: TRBJ2-5
V gene: TRBV6-2/TRBV6-3
clone size: .
D gene: TRBD1
CDR3 length: 16
CDR3 protein: CASSVRQGVTQETQYF
CDR3 DNA: TGTGCCAGCAGTGTTCGACAGGGGGTTACTCAAGAGACCCAGTACTTC

J gene: TRBJ1-1
V gene: TRBV28
clone size: .
D gene: TRBD1
CDR3 length: 14
CDR3 protein: CASRNRGRGTEAFF
CDR3 DNA: TGTGCCAGCCGAAACAGGGGGCGAGGCACTGAAGCTTTCTTT

J gene: TRBJ1-2
V gene: TRBV7-2
clone size: .
D gene: TRBD1
CDR3 length: 15
CDR3 protein: CASSSWTGGGGGYTF
CDR3 DNA: TGTGCCAGCAGCTCATGGACAGGGGGTGGTGGTGGCTACACCTTC

J gene: TRBJ2-1
V gene: TRBV2
clone size: .
D gene: TRBD2
CDR3 length: 16
CDR3 protein: CASSVLASGRANEQFF
CDR3 DNA: TGTGCCAGCAGTGTACTAGCTAGCGGGAGGGCTAATGAGCAGTTCTTC

J gene: TRBJ1-2
V gene: TRBV25-1
clone size: once
D gene: TRBD1
CDR3 length: 18
CDR3 protein: CASSEFPRQGRGSYGYTF
CDR3 DNA: TGTGCCAGCAGTGAATTCCCGCGACAGGGGCGCGGGAGCTATGGCTACACCTTC

J gene: TRBJ1-2
V gene: TRBV29-1
clone size: .
D gene: .
CDR3 length: 11
CDR3 protein: CSVKAVYGYTF
CDR3 DNA: TGCAGCGTTAAGGCGGTGTATGGCTACACCTTC

J gene: TRBJ1-1
V gene: TRBV11-2
clone size: .
D gene: .
CDR3 length: 13
CDR3 protein: CASSLVQGTEAFF
CDR3 DNA: TGTGCCAGCAGCTTAGTACAGGGCACTGAAGCTTTCTTT

J gene: TRBJ1-1
V gene: TRBV7-6
clone size: .
D gene: TRBD1
CDR3 length: 16
CDR3 protein: CASSAGTGGGGTEAFF
CDR3 DNA: TGTGCCAGCAGCGCAGGGACAGGGGGAGGTGGCACTGAAGCTTTCTTT